This is a list of T cell receptor beta chains from one sample in a study of cytomegalovirus exposure and HLA in healthy donors. This table comes from immunoSEQ multiplex PCR, and its TCRdb copy is limited to in-frame clones, with some not included. The sample yields about 280,000 clones, 80% to 90% seen once. Sequencing was done on a sample of PBMCs. The receptors derive from a woman younger than 30 in good health and CMV-seronegative. Each CDR3 is given with its conserved first and last residue. Each record gives: clone size, D gene, V gene, J gene, CDR3 DNA, CDR3 protein. D genes are given only for firm matches. Not every row has a clone size; where given, it reads once, few, many or a size class.

clone_size: .; d_call: .; v_call: TRBV11-1; j_call: TRBJ2-5; cdr3_nt: TGTGCCAGCAGACGCCAGGGCCAAGAGACCCAGTACTTC; cdr3_aa: CASRRQGQETQYF
clone_size: .; d_call: .; v_call: TRBV18; j_call: TRBJ1-4; cdr3_nt: TGTGCCAGCTCACCAAGTTCGCCGGGTTCGGGAGAAAAACTGTTTTTT; cdr3_aa: CASSPSSPGSGEKLFF
clone_size: .; d_call: TRBD2; v_call: TRBV11-2; j_call: TRBJ2-1; cdr3_nt: TGTGCCAGCAGCTTAGTAGGCCTAGCGGGTCTTCCTTCCTACAATGAGCAGTTCTTC; cdr3_aa: CASSLVGLAGLPSYNEQFF
clone_size: .; d_call: .; v_call: TRBV19; j_call: TRBJ1-2; cdr3_nt: TGTGCCAGTAGTATAGGCTCCGGAGGATATGGCTACACCTTC; cdr3_aa: CASSIGSGGYGYTF
clone_size: .; d_call: TRBD1; v_call: TRBV5-1; j_call: TRBJ1-1; cdr3_nt: TGCGCCAGCAGCTTGGGACAGGGGGCGATTCAGGAAGCTTTCTTT; cdr3_aa: CASSLGQGAIQEAFF
clone_size: .; d_call: TRBD1; v_call: TRBV7-9; j_call: TRBJ2-7; cdr3_nt: TGTGCCAGCAGCTCCACAGGGGTAAGAGACGAGCAGTACTTC; cdr3_aa: CASSSTGVRDEQYF
clone_size: .; d_call: TRBD2; v_call: TRBV5-8; j_call: TRBJ2-2; cdr3_nt: TGTGCCAGCAGCTTTTCCGGGGGGGCACGCGGGGAGCTGTTTTTT; cdr3_aa: CASSFSGGARGELFF
clone_size: .; d_call: .; v_call: TRBV27; j_call: TRBJ1-1; cdr3_nt: TGTGCCAGCAGTTTCGGAGTTCCGAACACTGAAGCTTTCTTT; cdr3_aa: CASSFGVPNTEAFF
clone_size: .; d_call: TRBD2; v_call: TRBV11-3; j_call: TRBJ2-2; cdr3_nt: TGTGCCAGCAGCTTAGTCCGGGGGGAACCCGGGGAGCTGTTTTTT; cdr3_aa: CASSLVRGEPGELFF
clone_size: .; d_call: TRBD1; v_call: TRBV5-1; j_call: TRBJ2-1; cdr3_nt: TGCGCCAGCAGCACCGGACAGGGGTCCAATGAGCAGTTCTTC; cdr3_aa: CASSTGQGSNEQFF
clone_size: .; d_call: .; v_call: TRBV6-1; j_call: TRBJ2-7; cdr3_nt: TGTGCCAGCAGTGAAAGAGCGGGTGGCTACGAGCAGTACTTC; cdr3_aa: CASSERAGGYEQYF
clone_size: .; d_call: TRBD1; v_call: TRBV4-1; j_call: TRBJ2-7; cdr3_nt: TGCGCCAGCAGCCTAGGTCCGGGACAGTCATACGAGCAGTACTTC; cdr3_aa: CASSLGPGQSYEQYF
clone_size: .; d_call: TRBD2; v_call: TRBV28; j_call: TRBJ2-7; cdr3_nt: TGTGCCAGCAGGAGCGGGAGGGGGTCCTACGAGCAGTACTTC; cdr3_aa: CASRSGRGSYEQYF
clone_size: .; d_call: .; v_call: TRBV14; j_call: TRBJ1-2; cdr3_nt: TGTGCCAGCAGCCAAGATCGACAGTCCAACTATGGCTACACCTTC; cdr3_aa: CASSQDRQSNYGYTF
clone_size: .; d_call: .; v_call: TRBV12-1; j_call: TRBJ1-5; cdr3_nt: TGTGCCAGCAGCTTTGGAGCAGGGCCCAATCAGCCCCAGCATTTT; cdr3_aa: CASSFGAGPNQPQHF
clone_size: once; d_call: TRBD1; v_call: TRBV27; j_call: TRBJ2-7; cdr3_nt: TGTGCCAGCAGTTTATCGTTTCCGGGACAGAGCACCTCCTACGAGCAGTACTTC; cdr3_aa: CASSLSFPGQSTSYEQYF
clone_size: .; d_call: .; v_call: TRBV29-1; j_call: TRBJ2-2; cdr3_nt: TGCAGCGTTCGGGACTCCAACACCGGGGAGCTGTTTTTT; cdr3_aa: CSVRDSNTGELFF
clone_size: .; d_call: TRBD2; v_call: TRBV25-1; j_call: TRBJ2-1; cdr3_nt: TGTGCCAGCAGTCCCGGGACTAGCGGGATTATTAATGAGCAGTTCTTC; cdr3_aa: CASSPGTSGIINEQFF
clone_size: .; d_call: .; v_call: TRBV5-1; j_call: TRBJ1-1; cdr3_nt: TGCGCCAGCCGCACGAGCCAGAACACTGAAGCTTTCTTT; cdr3_aa: CASRTSQNTEAFF
clone_size: .; d_call: .; v_call: TRBV27; j_call: TRBJ2-5; cdr3_nt: TGTGCCAGCAGTTTATCTGGCTGGGCCCAAGAGACCCAGTACTTC; cdr3_aa: CASSLSGWAQETQYF
clone_size: .; d_call: .; v_call: TRBV5-1; j_call: TRBJ2-2; cdr3_nt: TGCGCCAGCAGCGCTGACATCCTCGGGAACACCGGGGAGCTGTTTTTT; cdr3_aa: CASSADILGNTGELFF
clone_size: .; d_call: TRBD1; v_call: TRBV5-1; j_call: TRBJ2-2; cdr3_nt: TGCGCCAGCAGGACAGGGGTCAGGTTTGGCACCGGGGAGCTGTTTTTT; cdr3_aa: CASRTGVRFGTGELFF
clone_size: .; d_call: TRBD1; v_call: TRBV19; j_call: TRBJ1-6; cdr3_nt: TGTGCCAGTGACACTCCCGGGACAGGGGGCAATTCACCCCTCCACTTT; cdr3_aa: CASDTPGTGGNSPLHF
clone_size: .; d_call: .; v_call: TRBV7-9; j_call: TRBJ1-3; cdr3_nt: TGTGCCAGCAGCTTAGGGCCAGGGGCTGGAAACACCATATATTTT; cdr3_aa: CASSLGPGAGNTIYF
clone_size: once; d_call: TRBD1; v_call: TRBV28; j_call: TRBJ1-2; cdr3_nt: TGTGCCAGCAGCCAGACAGGGGTCGGCTACACCTTC; cdr3_aa: CASSQTGVGYTF
clone_size: .; d_call: .; v_call: TRBV4-1; j_call: TRBJ1-2; cdr3_nt: TGCGCCAGCAGCCAACCTCAGGGCTTGGATGGCTACACCTTC; cdr3_aa: CASSQPQGLDGYTF
clone_size: .; d_call: TRBD2; v_call: TRBV30; j_call: TRBJ2-2; cdr3_nt: TGTGCCTGGAGTACCACTAGCGGGTTGAACACCGGGGAGCTGTTTTTT; cdr3_aa: CAWSTTSGLNTGELFF
clone_size: .; d_call: .; v_call: TRBV12-2; j_call: TRBJ1-1; cdr3_nt: TGTGCAAGTCGCTTAGCCACAGGGATGAACACTGAAGCTTTCTTT; cdr3_aa: CASRLATGMNTEAFF
clone_size: .; d_call: .; v_call: TRBV19; j_call: TRBJ2-7; cdr3_nt: TGTGCCAGTAGTTCCTACGCGGATAGCTACGAGCAGTACTTC; cdr3_aa: CASSSYADSYEQYF
clone_size: .; d_call: TRBD2; v_call: TRBV5-4; j_call: TRBJ2-3; cdr3_nt: TGTGCCAGCAGCCCGGGACTAGCGGGTTACATCACAGATACGCAGTATTTT; cdr3_aa: CASSPGLAGYITDTQYF
clone_size: .; d_call: TRBD2; v_call: TRBV4-3; j_call: TRBJ2-1; cdr3_nt: TGCGCCAGCAGCCAACTGGGACTAGCGGGGGATCCAAATGAGCAGTTCTTC; cdr3_aa: CASSQLGLAGDPNEQFF
clone_size: .; d_call: .; v_call: TRBV18; j_call: TRBJ2-2; cdr3_nt: TGTGCCAGCTCACCCAATGGACAGCCCACGAACACCGGGGAGCTGTTTTTT; cdr3_aa: CASSPNGQPTNTGELFF
clone_size: .; d_call: .; v_call: TRBV7-9; j_call: TRBJ2-6; cdr3_nt: TGTGCCAGCAGCTTATCAGGCTCTGGGGCCAACGTCCTGACTTTC; cdr3_aa: CASSLSGSGANVLTF
clone_size: .; d_call: .; v_call: TRBV6-5; j_call: TRBJ1-5; cdr3_nt: TGTGCCAGCAGTTACGGGGGGGGGCGAGGCAATCAGCCCCAGCATTTT; cdr3_aa: CASSYGGGRGNQPQHF
clone_size: few; d_call: .; v_call: TRBV9; j_call: TRBJ1-2; cdr3_nt: TGTGCCAGCAGCGTAGGATCAGGAAACTATGGCTACACCTTC; cdr3_aa: CASSVGSGNYGYTF
clone_size: .; d_call: .; v_call: TRBV4-1; j_call: TRBJ1-2; cdr3_nt: TGCGCCAGCAGCCAAGAGACGGGGAGCTATGGCTACACCTTC; cdr3_aa: CASSQETGSYGYTF
clone_size: .; d_call: .; v_call: TRBV6-1; j_call: TRBJ2-3; cdr3_nt: TGTGCCAGCACGCGGGACAGCCGCACAGATACGCAGTATTTT; cdr3_aa: CASTRDSRTDTQYF
clone_size: .; d_call: .; v_call: TRBV9; j_call: TRBJ1-4; cdr3_nt: TGTGCCAGCAGCGTATTGGCAGGGGTAAATGAAAAACTGTTTTTT; cdr3_aa: CASSVLAGVNEKLFF
clone_size: once; d_call: .; v_call: TRBV7-6; j_call: TRBJ2-7; cdr3_nt: TGTGCCAGCAGCTTAGACAGGGTGGCGGCGTCGAGCTCCTACGAGCAGTACTTC; cdr3_aa: CASSLDRVAASSSYEQYF
clone_size: .; d_call: .; v_call: TRBV6-1; j_call: TRBJ2-2; cdr3_nt: TGTGCCAGCAGTGAAGGTGTCGCGCGGGGCACCGGGGAGCTGTTTTTT; cdr3_aa: CASSEGVARGTGELFF
clone_size: once; d_call: TRBD2; v_call: TRBV6-5; j_call: TRBJ2-1; cdr3_nt: TGTGCCAGCAGTGGGGTAGCGGGCCTTTACAATGAGCAGTTCTTC; cdr3_aa: CASSGVAGLYNEQFF
clone_size: once; d_call: TRBD1; v_call: TRBV9; j_call: TRBJ1-2; cdr3_nt: TGTGCCAGCAGCCTAAAGGGTAGGGACAGACCCTATGGCTACACCTTC; cdr3_aa: CASSLKGRDRPYGYTF
clone_size: .; d_call: .; v_call: TRBV11-3; j_call: TRBJ1-2; cdr3_nt: TGTGCCAGCAGCGATCCGGATCGGGATCCTCCCCCAAATGCTAACTATGGCTACACCTTC; cdr3_aa: CASSDPDRDPPPNANYGYTF
clone_size: once; d_call: TRBD1; v_call: TRBV7-9; j_call: TRBJ1-2; cdr3_nt: TGTGCCAGCAGGTACAGGGGGCGGGGCGGCTACACCTTC; cdr3_aa: CASRYRGRGGYTF